This TCR beta chain derives from a study of blood T cell repertoires in COVID-19. Overall study: Donors in the United States, Italy and Spain gave samples during acute or convalescent COVID-19. T cells, B-cell-depleted T cells, or PBMCs provided the cDNA or gDNA that served as material.

Sequenced by immunoSEQ multiplex PCR; TCRdb stores in-frame clones only, minus some. The sample comprises under 300,000 clones, just over 85% of which are singletons, and around a sixth rests with the top ten. CDR1 is ENHRY, CDR2 SYGVKD, per germline. CDR3 length equals 14 residues. V lost 4 bases to trimming and J lost 8 bases; unmatched junction nucleotides: 5. The chain has TRBV10-3 and TRBJ1-6, with 7 bases identical to TRBD1. The sequencing input was PBMCs or T cells enriched from blood (not recorded which). This TCR was recovered from a man aged 18 to 29 who had recovered from COVID-19. CDR3 sequence (DNA): TGTGCCATCAGTGGACAGGGAGAACATTCACCCCTCCACTTT. It codes for CAISGQGEHSPLHF.